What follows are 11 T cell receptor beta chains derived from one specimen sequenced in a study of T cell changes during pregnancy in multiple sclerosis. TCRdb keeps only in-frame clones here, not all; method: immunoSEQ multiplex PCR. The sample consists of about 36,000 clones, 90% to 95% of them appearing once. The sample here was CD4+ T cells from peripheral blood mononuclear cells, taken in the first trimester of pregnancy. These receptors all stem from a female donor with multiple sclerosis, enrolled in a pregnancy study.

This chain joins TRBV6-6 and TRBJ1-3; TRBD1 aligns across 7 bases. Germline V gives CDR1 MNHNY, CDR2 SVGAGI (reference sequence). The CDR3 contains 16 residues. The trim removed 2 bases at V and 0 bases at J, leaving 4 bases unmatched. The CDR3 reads CASSYPGQSSGNTIYF. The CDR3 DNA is TGTGCCAGCAGTTACCCGGGACAGAGCTCTGGAAACACCATATATTTT.

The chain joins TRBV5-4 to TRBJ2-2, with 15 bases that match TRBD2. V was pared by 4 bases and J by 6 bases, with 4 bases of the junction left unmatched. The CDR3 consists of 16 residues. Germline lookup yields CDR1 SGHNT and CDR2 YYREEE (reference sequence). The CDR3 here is CASSNGLAGGPGELFF. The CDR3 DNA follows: TGTGCCAGCAGCAACGGACTAGCGGGAGGGCCCGGGGAGCTGTTTTTT.

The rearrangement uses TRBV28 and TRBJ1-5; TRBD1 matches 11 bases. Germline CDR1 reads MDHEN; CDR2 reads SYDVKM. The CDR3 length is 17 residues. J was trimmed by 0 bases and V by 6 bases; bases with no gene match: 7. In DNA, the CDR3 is TGTGCCAGCAGAAACCGGGACAGGGGGTATAGCAATCAGCCCCAGCATTTT. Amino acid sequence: CASRNRDRGYSNQPQHF.

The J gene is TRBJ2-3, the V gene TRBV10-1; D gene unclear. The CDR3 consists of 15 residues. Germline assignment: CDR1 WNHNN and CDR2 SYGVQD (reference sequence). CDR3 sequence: CVCRLEVPLTDTQYF. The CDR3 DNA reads TGCGTCTGCCGTTTAGAGGTCCCGCTCACAGATACGCAGTATTTT.

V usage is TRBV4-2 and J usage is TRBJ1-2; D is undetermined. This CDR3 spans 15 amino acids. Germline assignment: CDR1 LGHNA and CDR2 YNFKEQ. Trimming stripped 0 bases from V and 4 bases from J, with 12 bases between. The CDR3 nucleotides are TGTGCCAGCAGCCAAGACACCCGAGCCCTCTATGGCTACACCTTC. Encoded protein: CASSQDTRALYGYTF.

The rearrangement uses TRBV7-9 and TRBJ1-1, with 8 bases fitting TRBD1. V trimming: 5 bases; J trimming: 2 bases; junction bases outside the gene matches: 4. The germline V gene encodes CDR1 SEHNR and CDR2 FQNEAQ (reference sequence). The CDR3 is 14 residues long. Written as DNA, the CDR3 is TGTGCCAGCAGCGTCGGACAGGGAAACACTGAAGCTTTCTTT. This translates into CASSVGQGNTEAFF. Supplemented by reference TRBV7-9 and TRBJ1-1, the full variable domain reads DTGVSQNPRHKITKRGQNVTFRCDPISEHNRLYWYRQTLGQGPEFLTYFQNEAQLEKSRLLSDRFSAERPKGSFSTLEIQRTEQGDSAMYLCASSVGQGNTEAFFGQGTRLTVV.

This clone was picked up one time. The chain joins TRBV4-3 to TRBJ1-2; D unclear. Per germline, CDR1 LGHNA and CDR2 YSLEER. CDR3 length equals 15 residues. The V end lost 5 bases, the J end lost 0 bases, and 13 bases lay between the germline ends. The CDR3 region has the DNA TGCGCCAGCAGCACCCGACACACAGCTAACTATGGCTACACCTTC. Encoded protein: CASSTRHTANYGYTF.

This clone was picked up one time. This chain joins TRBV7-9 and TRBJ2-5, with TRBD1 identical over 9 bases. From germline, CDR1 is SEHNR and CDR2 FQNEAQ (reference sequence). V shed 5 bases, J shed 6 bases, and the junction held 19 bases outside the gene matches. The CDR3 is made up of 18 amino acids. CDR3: CASSLEPGTGLDRQTQYF. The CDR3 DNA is TGTGCCAGCAGCCTAGAACCCGGGACAGGGTTGGATCGGCAGACCCAGTACTTC.

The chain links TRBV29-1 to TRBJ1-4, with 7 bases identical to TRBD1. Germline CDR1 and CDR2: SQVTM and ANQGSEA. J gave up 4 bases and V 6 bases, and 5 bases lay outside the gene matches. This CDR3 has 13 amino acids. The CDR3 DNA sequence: TGCAGCGTCCCCGACAGGGATAATGAAAAACTGTTTTTT. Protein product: CSVPDRDNEKLFF.

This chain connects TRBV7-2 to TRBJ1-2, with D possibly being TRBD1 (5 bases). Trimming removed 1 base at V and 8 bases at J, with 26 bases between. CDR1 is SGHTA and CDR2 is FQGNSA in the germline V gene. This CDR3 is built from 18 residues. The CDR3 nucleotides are TGTGCCAGCAGCTTAGTAGGCGGCGGGGGTGGGCTGTTGAGAGGCTACACCTTC. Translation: CASSLVGGGGGLLRGYTF.

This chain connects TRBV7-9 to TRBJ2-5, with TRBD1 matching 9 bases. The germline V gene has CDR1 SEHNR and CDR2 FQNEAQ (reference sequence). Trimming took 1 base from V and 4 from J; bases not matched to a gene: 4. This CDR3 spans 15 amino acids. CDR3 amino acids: CASSLEGQGGETQYF. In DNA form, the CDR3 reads TGTGCCAGCAGCTTAGAGGGACAGGGTGGAGAGACCCAGTACTTC.